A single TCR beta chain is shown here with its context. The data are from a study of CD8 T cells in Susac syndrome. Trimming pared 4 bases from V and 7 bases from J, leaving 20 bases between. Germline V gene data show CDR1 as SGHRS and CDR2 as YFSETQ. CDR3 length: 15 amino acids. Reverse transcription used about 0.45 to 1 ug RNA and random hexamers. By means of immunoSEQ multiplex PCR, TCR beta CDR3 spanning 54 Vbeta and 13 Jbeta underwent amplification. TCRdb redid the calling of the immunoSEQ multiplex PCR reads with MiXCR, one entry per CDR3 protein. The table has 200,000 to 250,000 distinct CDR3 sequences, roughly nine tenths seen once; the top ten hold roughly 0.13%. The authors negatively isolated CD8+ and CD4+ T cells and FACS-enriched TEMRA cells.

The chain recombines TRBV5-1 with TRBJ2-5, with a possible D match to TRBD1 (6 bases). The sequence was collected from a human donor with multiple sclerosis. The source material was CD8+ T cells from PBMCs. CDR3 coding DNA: TGCGCCAGCAGCCTGGGGATTACAAGAGGGGGGACCCAGTACTTC. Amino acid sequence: CASSLGITRGGTQYF.